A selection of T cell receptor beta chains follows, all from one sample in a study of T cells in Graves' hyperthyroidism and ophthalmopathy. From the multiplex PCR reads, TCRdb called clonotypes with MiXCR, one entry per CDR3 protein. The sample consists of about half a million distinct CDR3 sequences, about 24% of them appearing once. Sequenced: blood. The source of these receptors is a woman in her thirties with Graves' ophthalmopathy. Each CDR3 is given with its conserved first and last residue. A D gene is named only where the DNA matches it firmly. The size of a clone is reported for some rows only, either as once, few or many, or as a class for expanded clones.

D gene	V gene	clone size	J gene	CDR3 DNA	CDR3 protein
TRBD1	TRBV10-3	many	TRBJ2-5	TGTGCCATAGGGCAGGGACAGGGGGACTCGACCCAGTACTTC	CAIGQGQGDSTQYF
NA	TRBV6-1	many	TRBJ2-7	TGTGCCAGCAGTCAGGGCTTCGGCGGCGAGCAGTACTTC	CASSQGFGGEQYF
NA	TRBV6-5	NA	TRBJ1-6	TGTGCCAGCAGTTACTCTTTCATTTCCGGGGGAATTTCACCCCTCCACTTT	CASSYSFISGGISPLHF
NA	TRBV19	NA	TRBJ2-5	TGTGCCAGTAGTCGGGGAAGAGCCCAGTACTTC	CASSRGRAQYF
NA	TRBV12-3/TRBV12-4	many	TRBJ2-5	TGTGCCAGCAGCTCATCAGCCCGGACCCAGTACTTC	CASSSSARTQYF
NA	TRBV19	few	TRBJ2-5	TGTGCCAGTAATACAGGGTCGTTTTCAGAGACCCAGTACTTC	CASNTGSFSETQYF
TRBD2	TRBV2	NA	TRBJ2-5	TGTGCCAGCAACGGACTAGCGGGGTACCAAGAGACCCAGTACTTC	CASNGLAGYQETQYF
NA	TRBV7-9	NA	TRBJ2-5	TGTGCCAGCAGCGCCCGGGTCGCGGAACCACAAGAGACCCAGTACTTC	CASSARVAEPQETQYF
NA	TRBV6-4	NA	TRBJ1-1	TGTGCCAGCAGTGGGTCTATAATGAACACTGAAGCTTTCTTT	CASSGSIMNTEAFF
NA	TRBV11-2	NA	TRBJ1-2	TGTGCCAGCAGCTTAGAGTTTGCCGAGGACTATGGCTACACCTTC	CASSLEFAEDYGYTF
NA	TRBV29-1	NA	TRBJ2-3	TGCAGCGTTGACAGGGAAAGCACAGATACGCAGTATTTT	CSVDRESTDTQYF
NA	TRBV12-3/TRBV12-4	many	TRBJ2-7	TGTGCCAGCAGCCCCCGGGGGTTTACCTACGAGCAGTACTTC	CASSPRGFTYEQYF
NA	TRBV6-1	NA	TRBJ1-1	TGTGCCAGCAGTGCTGACAGGACTTACACTGAAGCTTTCTTT	CASSADRTYTEAFF
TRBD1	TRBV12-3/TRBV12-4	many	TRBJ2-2	TGTGCCAGCAGTTCGGGACAGGGGGGAACCGGGGAGATGTTTTTT	CASSSGQGGTGEMFF
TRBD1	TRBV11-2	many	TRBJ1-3	TGTGCCAGCAGCCCGGGACAGGGGAACACCATATATTTT	CASSPGQGNTIYF
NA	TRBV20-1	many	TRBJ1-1	TGCAGTGTCGTTTTAAGGAACGATGAAGCTTTCTTT	CSVVLRNDEAFF
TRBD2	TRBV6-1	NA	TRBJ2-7	TGTGCCAGCAGTGAAAGTGCAGGCGGGAGGGCCCGGGAGCAGTACTTC	CASSESAGGRAREQYF
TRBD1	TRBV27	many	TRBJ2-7	TGTGCCAGCAGTTCCGGGACAGAGCTCTACGAGCAGTACTTC	CASSSGTELYEQYF
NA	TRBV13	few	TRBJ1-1	TGTGCCAGCAGCGTAAGGCACTTACGTGAAGCTTTCTTT	CASSVRHLREAFF
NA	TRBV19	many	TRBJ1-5	TGTGCCAGTAGTATAACCGGACAGCCCAATCAGCCCCAGCATTTT	CASSITGQPNQPQHF
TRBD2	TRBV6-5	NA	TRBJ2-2	TGTGCCAGCAGTTCACCAACTAGCGGGGGAACCGGGGAGCTGTTTTTT	CASSSPTSGGTGELFF
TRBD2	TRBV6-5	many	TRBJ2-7	TGTGCCAGCAGTTATCTTAGCGGGGGGGCCTACGAGCAGTACTTC	CASSYLSGGAYEQYF
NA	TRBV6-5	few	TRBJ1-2	TGTGCCAGCAGTTACTCGGGGAGCCAGTTCTATGGCTACACCTTC	CASSYSGSQFYGYTF
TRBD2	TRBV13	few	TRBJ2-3	TGTGCCAGCAGCGTTAGCGGGGGGGGCTCAGATACGCAGTATTTT	CASSVSGGGSDTQYF
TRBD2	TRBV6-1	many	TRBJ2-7	TGTGCCAGCTGTGGAGCGGGGGGGACCTACGAGCAGTACTTC	CASCGAGGTYEQYF
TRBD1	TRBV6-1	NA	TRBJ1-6	TGTGCCAGTGGGTTCGGGACAGGGAATTCACCCCTCCACTTT	CASGFGTGNSPLHF
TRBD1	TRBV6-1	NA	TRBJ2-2	TGTGCCAGCAGCTGGGGACAGGGGGACACCGGGGAGCTGTTTTTT	CASSWGQGDTGELFF
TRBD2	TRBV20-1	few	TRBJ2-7	TGCAGTGCAATAAGGGGAGGGCATCAGTACTTC	CSAIRGGHQYF
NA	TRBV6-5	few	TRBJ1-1	TGTGCCAGCAGTTCCCCTGCCGACTTTCCGAACACTGAAGCTTTCTTT	CASSSPADFPNTEAFF
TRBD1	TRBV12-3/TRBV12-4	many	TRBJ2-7	TGTGCCAGCAGCAAACGACAGGGGGAATTGGGGGAGCAGTACTTC	CASSKRQGELGEQYF
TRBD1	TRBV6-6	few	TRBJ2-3	TGTGCCAGCATCTTGAAGGGACAGGGGGCGCGAGGAGTCATCACAGATACGCAGTATTTT	CASILKGQGARGVITDTQYF
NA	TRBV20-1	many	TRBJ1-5	TGCAGTGCTAGAGATCGGGGGGGGGCGAACTGGCAGCCCCAGCATTTT	CSARDRGGANWQPQHF
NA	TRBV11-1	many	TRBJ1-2	TGTGCCAGCAGACCCTCAGGTGATATCGAAGCCTATGGCTACACCTTC	CASRPSGDIEAYGYTF
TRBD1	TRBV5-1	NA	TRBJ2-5	TGCGCCAGCAGAAAAGGGACAGTTGGCCCGTTGGGGCAAGAGACCCAGTACTTC	CASRKGTVGPLGQETQYF
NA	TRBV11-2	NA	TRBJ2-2	TGTGCCAGCACCCCCCGGGGACCTATAACCGACACCGGGGAGCTGTTTTTT	CASTPRGPITDTGELFF
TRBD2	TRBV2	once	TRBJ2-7	TGTGCCAGCAGCCAATCCCGGGGCGGGAGTGGCGAGCAGTACTTC	CASSQSRGGSGEQYF
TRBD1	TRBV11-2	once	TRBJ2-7	TGTGCCAGCGAAACAGGGGGACAACAGTACTTC	CASETGGQQYF
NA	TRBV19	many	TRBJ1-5	TGTGCCAGTAGGACCCGGACAGAGGGGGGTCAGCCCCAGCATTTT	CASRTRTEGGQPQHF
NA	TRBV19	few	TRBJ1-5	TGTGCCAGTAGTTCGCAGGTTGGCAATCAGCCCCAGCATTTT	CASSSQVGNQPQHF
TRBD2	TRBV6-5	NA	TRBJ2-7	TGTGCCAGCAGTTACTCGGGACTAGCGGGGGAAACCTACGAGCAGTACTTC	CASSYSGLAGETYEQYF